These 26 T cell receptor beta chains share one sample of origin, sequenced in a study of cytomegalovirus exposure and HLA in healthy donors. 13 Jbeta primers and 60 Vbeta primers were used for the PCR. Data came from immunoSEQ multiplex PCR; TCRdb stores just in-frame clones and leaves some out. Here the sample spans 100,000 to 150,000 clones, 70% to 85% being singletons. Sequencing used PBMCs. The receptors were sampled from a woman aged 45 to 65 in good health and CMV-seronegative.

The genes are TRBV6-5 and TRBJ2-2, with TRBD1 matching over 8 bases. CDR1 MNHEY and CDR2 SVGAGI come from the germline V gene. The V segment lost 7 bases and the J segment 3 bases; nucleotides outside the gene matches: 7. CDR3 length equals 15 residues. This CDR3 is CASTRTDRDTGELFF. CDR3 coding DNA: TGTGCCAGCACCAGAACGGACAGGGACACCGGGGAGCTGTTTTTT.

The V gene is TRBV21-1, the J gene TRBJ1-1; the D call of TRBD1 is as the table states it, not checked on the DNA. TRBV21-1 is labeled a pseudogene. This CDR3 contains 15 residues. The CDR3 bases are TGTGCCAGCAGCAAAGGAAAGGGGATGGACACTGAAGCTTTCTTT. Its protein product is CASSKGKGMDTEAFF.

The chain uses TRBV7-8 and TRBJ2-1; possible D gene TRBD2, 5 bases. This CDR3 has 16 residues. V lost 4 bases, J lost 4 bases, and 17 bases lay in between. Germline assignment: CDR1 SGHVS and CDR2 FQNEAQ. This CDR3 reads CASSSKRDPYYNEQFF. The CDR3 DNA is TGTGCCAGCAGCTCGAAACGGGATCCTTATTACAATGAGCAGTTCTTC. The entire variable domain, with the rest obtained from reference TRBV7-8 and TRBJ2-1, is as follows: GAGVSQSPRYKVAKRGQDVALRCDPISGHVSLFWYQQALGQGPEFLTYFQNEAQLDKSGLPSDRFFAERPEGSVSTLKIQRTQQEDSAVYLCASSSKRDPYYNEQFFGPGTRLTVL.

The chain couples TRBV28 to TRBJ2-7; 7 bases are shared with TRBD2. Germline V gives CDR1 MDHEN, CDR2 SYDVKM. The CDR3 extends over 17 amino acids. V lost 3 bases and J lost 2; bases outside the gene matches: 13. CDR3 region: CASSFEAFGLETYEQYF. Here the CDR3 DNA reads TGTGCCAGCAGTTTTGAGGCATTCGGACTAGAGACCTACGAGCAGTACTTC.

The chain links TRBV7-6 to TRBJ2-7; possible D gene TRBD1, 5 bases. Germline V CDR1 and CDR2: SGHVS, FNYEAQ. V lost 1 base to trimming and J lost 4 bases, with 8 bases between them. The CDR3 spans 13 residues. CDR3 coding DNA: TGTGCCAGCAGCTTAGACAGGACGTACGAGCAGTACTTC. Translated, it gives CASSLDRTYEQYF.

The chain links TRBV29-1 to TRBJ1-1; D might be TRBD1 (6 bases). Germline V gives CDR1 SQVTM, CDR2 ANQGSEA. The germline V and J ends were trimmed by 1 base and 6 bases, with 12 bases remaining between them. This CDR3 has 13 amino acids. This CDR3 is CSVEGGPFPEAFF. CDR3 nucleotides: TGCAGCGTTGAAGGGGGGCCTTTCCCTGAAGCTTTCTTT.

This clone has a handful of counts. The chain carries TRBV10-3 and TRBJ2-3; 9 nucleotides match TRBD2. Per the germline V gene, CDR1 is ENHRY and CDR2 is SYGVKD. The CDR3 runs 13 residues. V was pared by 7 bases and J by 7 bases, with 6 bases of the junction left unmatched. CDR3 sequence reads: CAIKGTSQYTQYF. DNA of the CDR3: TGTGCCATCAAAGGGACTAGCCAATATACGCAGTATTTT.

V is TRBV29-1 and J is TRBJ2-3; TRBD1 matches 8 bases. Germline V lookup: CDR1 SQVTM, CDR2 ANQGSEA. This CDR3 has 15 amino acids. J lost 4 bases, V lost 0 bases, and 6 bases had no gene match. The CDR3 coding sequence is TGCAGCGTTGAAGATCTCAGGGGGCTGGCAGATACGCAGTATTTT. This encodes CSVEDLRGLADTQYF.

CDR3 protein: CASSRQGAYTGELFF. In DNA, the CDR3 is TGTGCCAGCAGCCGACAGGGGGCTTACACCGGGGAGCTGTTTTTT. The chain is built from TRBV11-1 and TRBJ2-2; 10 positions agree with TRBD1. Per the germline V gene, CDR1 is SGHAT and CDR2 is FQDESV (reference sequence). The CDR3 is made up of 15 amino acids. V was clipped by 5 bases and J by 3 bases; unmatched bases: 3. Complete variable domain (other parts from reference TRBV11-1 and TRBJ2-2): EAEVAQSPRYKITEKSQAVAFWCDPISGHATLYWYRQILGQGPELLVQFQDESVVDDSQLPKDRFSAERLKGVDSTLKIQPAELGDSAMYLCASSRQGAYTGELFFGEGSRLTVL.

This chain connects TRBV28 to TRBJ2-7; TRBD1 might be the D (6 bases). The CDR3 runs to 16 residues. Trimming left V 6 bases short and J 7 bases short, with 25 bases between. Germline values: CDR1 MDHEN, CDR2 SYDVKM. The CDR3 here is CASRSQGYRESWEQYF. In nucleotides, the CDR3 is TGTGCCAGCAGAAGTCAGGGGTATCGGGAATCGTGGGAGCAGTACTTC.

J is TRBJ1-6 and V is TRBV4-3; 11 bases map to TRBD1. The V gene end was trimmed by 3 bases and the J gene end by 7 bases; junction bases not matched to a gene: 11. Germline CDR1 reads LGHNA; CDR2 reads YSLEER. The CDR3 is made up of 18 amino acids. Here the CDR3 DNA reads TGCGCCAGCAGCCAGGCTGCCCCTGGGACAGGGGGGAATTCACCCCTCCACTTT. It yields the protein CASSQAAPGTGGNSPLHF.

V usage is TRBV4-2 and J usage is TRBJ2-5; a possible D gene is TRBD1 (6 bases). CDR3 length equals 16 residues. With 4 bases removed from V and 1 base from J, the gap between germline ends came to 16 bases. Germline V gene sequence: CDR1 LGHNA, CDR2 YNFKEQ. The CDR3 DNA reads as TGTGCCAGCAGCCCAGGGGCAGTAGCGTCCCAAGAGACCCAGTACTTC. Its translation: CASSPGAVASQETQYF.

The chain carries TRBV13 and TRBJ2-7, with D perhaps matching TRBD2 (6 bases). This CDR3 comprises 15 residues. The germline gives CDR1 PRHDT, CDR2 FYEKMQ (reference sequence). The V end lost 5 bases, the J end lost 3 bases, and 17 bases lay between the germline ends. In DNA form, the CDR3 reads TGTGCCAGCAGCACTTTCGGGACTCCTATCTACGAGCAGTACTTC. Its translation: CASSTFGTPIYEQYF.

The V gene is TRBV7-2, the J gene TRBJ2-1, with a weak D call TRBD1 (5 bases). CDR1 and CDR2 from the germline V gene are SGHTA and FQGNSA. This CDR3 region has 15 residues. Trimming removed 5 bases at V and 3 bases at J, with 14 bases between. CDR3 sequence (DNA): TGTGCCAGCAGCCCAGGGTGGGGAAACTACAATGAGCAGTTCTTC. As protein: CASSPGWGNYNEQFF.

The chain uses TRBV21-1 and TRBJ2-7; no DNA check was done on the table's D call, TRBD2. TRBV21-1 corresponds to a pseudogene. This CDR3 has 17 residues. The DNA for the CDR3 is TGTGCCAGCAGCAAAAAATTCCGGGACTACTCGAGTGGCGAGCAGTACTTC. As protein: CASSKKFRDYSSGEQYF.

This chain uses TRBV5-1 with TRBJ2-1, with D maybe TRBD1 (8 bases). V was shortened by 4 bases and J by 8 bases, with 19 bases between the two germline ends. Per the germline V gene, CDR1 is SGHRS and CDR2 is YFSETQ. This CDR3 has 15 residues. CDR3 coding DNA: TGCGCCAGCAGCAGGGAGGGGACAGGAAACGATGAGCAGTTCTTC. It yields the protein CASSREGTGNDEQFF.

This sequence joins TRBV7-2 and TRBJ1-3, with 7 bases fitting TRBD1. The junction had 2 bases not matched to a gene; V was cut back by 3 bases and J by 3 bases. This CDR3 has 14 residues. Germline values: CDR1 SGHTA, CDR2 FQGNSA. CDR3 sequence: CASSFGTDGNTIYF. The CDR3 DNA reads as TGTGCCAGCAGCTTCGGGACAGATGGAAACACCATATATTTT.

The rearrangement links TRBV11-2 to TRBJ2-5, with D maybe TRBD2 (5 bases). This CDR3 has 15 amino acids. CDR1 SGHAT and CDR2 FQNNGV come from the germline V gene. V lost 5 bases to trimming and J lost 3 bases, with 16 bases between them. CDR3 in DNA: TGTGCCAGCAGCGTGGCCTCGGGATTTGAAGAGACCCAGTACTTC. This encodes CASSVASGFEETQYF.

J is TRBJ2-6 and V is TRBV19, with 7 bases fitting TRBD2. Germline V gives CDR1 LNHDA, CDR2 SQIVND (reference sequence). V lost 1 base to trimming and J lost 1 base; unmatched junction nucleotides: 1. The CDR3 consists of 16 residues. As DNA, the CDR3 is TGTGCCAGTAGTATAGGGGGGGGTTCTGGGGCCAACGTCCTGACTTTC. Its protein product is CASSIGGGSGANVLTF. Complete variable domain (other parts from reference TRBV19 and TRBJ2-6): DGGITQSPKYLFRKEGQNVTLSCEQNLNHDAMYWYRQDPGQGLRLIYYSQIVNDFQKGDIAEGYSVSREKKESFPLTVTSAQKNPTAFYLCASSIGGGSGANVLTFGAGSRLTVL.

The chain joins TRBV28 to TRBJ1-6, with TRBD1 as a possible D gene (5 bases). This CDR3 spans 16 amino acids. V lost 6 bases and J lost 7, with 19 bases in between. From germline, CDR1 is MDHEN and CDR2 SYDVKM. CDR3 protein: CASSRGSLLGNSPLHF. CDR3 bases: TGTGCCAGCAGCCGGGGGAGCCTATTGGGGAATTCACCCCTCCACTTT.

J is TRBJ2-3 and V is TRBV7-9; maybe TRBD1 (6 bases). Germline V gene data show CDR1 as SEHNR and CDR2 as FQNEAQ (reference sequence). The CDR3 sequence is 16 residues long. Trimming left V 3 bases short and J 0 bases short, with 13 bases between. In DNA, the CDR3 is TGTGCCAGCAGCTTGATCAGGGGTGCTAGCACAGATACGCAGTATTTT. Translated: CASSLIRGASTDTQYF. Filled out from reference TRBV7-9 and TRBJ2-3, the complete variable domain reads DTGVSQNPRHKITKRGQNVTFRCDPISEHNRLYWYRQTLGQGPEFLTYFQNEAQLEKSRLLSDRFSAERPKGSFSTLEIQRTEQGDSAMYLCASSLIRGASTDTQYFGPGTRLTVL.

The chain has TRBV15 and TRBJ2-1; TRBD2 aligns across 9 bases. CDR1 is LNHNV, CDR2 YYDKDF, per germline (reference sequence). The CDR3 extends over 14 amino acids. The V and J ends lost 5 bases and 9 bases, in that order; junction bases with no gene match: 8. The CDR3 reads CATSGGGDISEQFF. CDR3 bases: TGTGCCACCAGCGGCGGGGGGGATATAAGTGAGCAGTTCTTC.

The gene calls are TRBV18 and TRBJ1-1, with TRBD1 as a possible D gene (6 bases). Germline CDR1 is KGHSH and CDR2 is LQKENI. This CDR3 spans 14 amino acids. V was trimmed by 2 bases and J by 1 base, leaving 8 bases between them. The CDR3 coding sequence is TGTGCCAGCTCACCAAAACAGGGGAACACTGAAGCTTTCTTT. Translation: CASSPKQGNTEAFF.

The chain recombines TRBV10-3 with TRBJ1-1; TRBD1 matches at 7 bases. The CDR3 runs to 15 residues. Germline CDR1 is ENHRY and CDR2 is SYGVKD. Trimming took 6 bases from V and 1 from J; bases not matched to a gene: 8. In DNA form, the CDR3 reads TGTGCCATCAGAGACCGACAGGGCGAGAACACTGAAGCTTTCTTT. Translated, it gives CAIRDRQGENTEAFF.

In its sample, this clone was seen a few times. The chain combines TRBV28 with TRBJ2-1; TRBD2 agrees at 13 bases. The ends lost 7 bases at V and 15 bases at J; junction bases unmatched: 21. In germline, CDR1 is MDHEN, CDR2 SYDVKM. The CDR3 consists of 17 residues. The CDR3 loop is CASTGDVSAGLAGRWFF. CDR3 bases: TGTGCCAGCACCGGTGATGTAAGCGCGGGACTAGCGGGAAGATGGTTCTTC.

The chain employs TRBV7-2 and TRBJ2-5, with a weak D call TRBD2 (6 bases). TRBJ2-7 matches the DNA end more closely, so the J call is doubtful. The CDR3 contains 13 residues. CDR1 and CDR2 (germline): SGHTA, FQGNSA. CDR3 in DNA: TGTGCCAGCAGCTTAGGCGGGACCTACGAGCAGTACTTC. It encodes CASSLGGTYEQYF.